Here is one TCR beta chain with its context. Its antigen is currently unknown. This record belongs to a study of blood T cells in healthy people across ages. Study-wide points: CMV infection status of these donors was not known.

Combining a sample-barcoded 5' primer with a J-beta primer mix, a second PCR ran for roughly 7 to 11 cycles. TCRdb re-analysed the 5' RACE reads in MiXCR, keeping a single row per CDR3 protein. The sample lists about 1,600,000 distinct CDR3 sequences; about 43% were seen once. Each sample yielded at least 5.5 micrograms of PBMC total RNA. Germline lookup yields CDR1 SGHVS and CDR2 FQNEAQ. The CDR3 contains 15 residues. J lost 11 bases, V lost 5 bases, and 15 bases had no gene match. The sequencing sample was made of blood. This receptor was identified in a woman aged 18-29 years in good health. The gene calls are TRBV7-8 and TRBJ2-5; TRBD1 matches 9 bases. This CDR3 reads CASSPRDRAYNEQYF. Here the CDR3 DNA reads TGTGCCAGCAGCCCCCGGGACAGGGCATACAATGAGCAGTACTTC.